The rows below give T cell receptor beta chains drawn from one sample of a study of T cells in Graves' hyperthyroidism and ophthalmopathy. TCRdb reprocessed the multiplex PCR reads with MiXCR, giving one entry per CDR3 protein. Of 640,000 or so distinct CDR3 sequences listed, 14% are singletons. Sequenced material: blood. Receptor source: a woman between 18 and 29 years old with Graves' ophthalmopathy. The CDR3 runs from the conserved cysteine through the conserved F or W.

V	J	CDR3
TRBV30	TRBJ1-1	CAWSVRRTGSHTEAFF
TRBV2	TRBJ2-2	CASRTGAGELFF
TRBV20-1	TRBJ2-3	CSARLAGDTQYF
TRBV12-3/TRBV12-4	TRBJ1-5	CASSYGRDQPQHF
TRBV27	TRBJ2-3	CASSFRTSGFRTDTQYF
TRBV13	TRBJ1-2	CASSFRQVGWGYGYTF
TRBV12-3/TRBV12-4	TRBJ1-2	CASHQRDQNYGYTF
TRBV7-2	TRBJ1-1	CASGPGGATEAFF
TRBV27	TRBJ2-7	CASSPLLTSGAYEQYF
TRBV27	TRBJ2-4	CASSLLSTSGSLAKNIQYF
TRBV5-1	TRBJ2-7	CASSLRTSSREQYF
TRBV12-3/TRBV12-4	TRBJ2-7	CASSLHSGGPVEQYF
TRBV7-9	TRBJ2-5	CASSFRTGGGTQYF
TRBV7-9	TRBJ2-7	CASSFRTGGDPYEQYF
TRBV29-1	TRBJ2-5	CSVEITGLGARGETQYF
TRBV7-9	TRBJ2-5	CASSAGTRQRETQYF
TRBV11-1	TRBJ2-5	CASSLSGGMETQYF
TRBV5-1	TRBJ2-7	CASLPGDVYEQYF
TRBV9	TRBJ1-2	CASSVALHQANYGYTF
TRBV6-5	TRBJ2-7	CASSYSGLASYEQYF
TRBV12-3/TRBV12-4	TRBJ2-1	CASSFSTSYNEQFF
TRBV20-1	TRBJ1-2	CSARDRPSEARGYTF
TRBV5-1	TRBJ2-2	CASSPRTGGATGELFF
TRBV6-1	TRBJ2-3	CASSEIGLELDTQYF
TRBV4-1	TRBJ1-1	CASSQVGWSNTEAFF
TRBV27	TRBJ2-2	CASSLTGELFF
TRBV7-3	TRBJ2-5	CASSSGLAGDQETQYF
TRBV29-1	TRBJ2-5	CSVETAGGSRETQYF
TRBV7-7	TRBJ1-1	CASSPIGLNTEAFF
TRBV20-1	TRBJ1-4	CSARLRKPREKLFF
TRBV27	TRBJ1-5	CASSLSGFQPQHF
TRBV7-3	TRBJ2-7	CASSLVPTPYEQYF
TRBV27	TRBJ1-6	CASSLFGGSYNSPLHF
TRBV19	TRBJ2-3	CASSRTTGTGRDTQYF
TRBV11-1	TRBJ1-1	CASSFRQGTEAFF
TRBV20-1	TRBJ1-1	CSARTQRSTFEAFF
TRBV6-5	TRBJ1-2	CASSYGKGGYGYTF